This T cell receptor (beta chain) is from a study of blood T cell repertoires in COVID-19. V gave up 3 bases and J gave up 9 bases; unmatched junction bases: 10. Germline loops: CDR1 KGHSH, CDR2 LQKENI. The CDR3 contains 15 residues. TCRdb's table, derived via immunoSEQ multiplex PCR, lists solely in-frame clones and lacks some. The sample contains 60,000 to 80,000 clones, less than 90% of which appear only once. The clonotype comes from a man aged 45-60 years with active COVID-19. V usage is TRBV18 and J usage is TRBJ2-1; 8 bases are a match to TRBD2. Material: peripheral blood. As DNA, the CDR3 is TGTGCCAGCTCACCGAGCGGGAGAGCCGTCCCTGAGCAGTTCTTC. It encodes CASSPSGRAVPEQFF.